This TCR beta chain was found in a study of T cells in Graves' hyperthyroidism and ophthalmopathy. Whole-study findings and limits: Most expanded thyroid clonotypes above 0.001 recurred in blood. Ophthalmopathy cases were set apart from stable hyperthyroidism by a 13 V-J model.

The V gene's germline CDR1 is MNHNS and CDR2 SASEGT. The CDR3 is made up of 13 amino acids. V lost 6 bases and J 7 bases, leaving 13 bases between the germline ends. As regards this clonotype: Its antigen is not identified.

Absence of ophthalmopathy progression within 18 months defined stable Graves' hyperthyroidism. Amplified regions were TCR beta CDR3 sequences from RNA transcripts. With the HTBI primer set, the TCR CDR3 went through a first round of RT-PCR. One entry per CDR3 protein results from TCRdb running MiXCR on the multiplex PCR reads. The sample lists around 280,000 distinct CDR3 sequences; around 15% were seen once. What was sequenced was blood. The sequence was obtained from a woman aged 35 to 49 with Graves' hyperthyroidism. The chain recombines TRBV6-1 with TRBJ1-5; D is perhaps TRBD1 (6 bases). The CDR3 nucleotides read TGTGCCAGCAGGATGCACAGGGACCAGCCCCAGCATTTT. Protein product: CASRMHRDQPQHF.